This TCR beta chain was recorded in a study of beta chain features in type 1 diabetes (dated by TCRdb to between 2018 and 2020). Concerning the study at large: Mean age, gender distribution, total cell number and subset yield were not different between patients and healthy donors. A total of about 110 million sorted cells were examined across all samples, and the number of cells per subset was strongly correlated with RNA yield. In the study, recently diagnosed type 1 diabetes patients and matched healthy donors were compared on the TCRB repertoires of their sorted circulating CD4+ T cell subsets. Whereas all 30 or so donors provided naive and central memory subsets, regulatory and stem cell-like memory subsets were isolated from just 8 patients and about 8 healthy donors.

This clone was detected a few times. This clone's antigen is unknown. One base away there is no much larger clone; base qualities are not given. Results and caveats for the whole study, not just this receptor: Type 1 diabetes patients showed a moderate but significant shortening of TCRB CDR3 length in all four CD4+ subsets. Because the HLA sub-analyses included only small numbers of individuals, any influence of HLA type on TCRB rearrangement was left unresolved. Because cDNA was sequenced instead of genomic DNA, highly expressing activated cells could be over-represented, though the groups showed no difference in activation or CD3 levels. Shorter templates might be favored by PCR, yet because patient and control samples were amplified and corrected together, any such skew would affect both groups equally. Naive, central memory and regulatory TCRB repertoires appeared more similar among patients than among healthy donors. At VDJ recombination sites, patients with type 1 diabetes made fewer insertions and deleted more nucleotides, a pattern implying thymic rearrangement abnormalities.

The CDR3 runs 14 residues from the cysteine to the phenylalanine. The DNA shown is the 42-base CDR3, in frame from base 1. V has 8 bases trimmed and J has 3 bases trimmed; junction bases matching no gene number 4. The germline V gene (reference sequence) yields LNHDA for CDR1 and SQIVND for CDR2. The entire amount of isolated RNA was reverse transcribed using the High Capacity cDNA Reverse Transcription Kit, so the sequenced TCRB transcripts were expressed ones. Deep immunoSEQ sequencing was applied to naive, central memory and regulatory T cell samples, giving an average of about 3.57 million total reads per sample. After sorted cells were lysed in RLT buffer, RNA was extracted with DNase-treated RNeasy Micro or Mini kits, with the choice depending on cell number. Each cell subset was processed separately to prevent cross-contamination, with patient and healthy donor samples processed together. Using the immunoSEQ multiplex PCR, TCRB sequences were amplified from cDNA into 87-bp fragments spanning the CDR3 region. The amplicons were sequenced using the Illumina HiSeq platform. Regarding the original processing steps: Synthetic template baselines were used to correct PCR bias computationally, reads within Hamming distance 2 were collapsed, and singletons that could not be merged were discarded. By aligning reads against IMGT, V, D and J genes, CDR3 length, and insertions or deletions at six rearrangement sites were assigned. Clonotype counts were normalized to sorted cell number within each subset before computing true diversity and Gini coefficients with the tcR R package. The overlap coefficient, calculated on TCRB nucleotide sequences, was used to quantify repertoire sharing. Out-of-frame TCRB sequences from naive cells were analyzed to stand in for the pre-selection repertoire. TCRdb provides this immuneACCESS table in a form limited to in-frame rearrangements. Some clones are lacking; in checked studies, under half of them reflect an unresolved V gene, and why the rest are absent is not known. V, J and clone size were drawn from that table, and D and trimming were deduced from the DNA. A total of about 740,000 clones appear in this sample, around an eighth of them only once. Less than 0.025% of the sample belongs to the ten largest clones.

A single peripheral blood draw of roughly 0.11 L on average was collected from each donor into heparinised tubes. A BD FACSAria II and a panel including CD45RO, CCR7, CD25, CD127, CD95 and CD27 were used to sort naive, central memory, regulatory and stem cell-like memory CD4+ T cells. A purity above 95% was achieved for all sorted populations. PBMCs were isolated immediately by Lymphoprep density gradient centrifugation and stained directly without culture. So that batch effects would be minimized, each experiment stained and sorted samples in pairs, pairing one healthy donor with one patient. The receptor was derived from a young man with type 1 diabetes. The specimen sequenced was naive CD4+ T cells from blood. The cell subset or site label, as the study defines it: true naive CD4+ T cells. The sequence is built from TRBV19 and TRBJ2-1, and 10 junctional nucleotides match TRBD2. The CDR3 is CASAGTSVYNEQFF. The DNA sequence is TGTGCCAGTGCCGGGACTAGCGTCTACAATGAGCAGTTCTTC.